One and the same sample provided the 18 T cell receptor beta chains below, sequenced in a study of vaccination and CD4 T cells after COVID-19. The study sequenced cultured CD4+ T cell DNA using the Oncomine TCR Beta short-read assay. Via MiXCR, TCRdb re-called the PCR reads, giving one row per CDR3 protein. Of fewer than 9,000 distinct CDR3 sequences in the sample, approximately 31% were seen once. The treatment: roughly nine-day PBMC culture with coronavirus spike peptide pools or control peptides (ViraFEST assay). During the years 2011-2018, before the COVID-19 pandemic, the unexposed donor's CD4+ T cells were collected. These receptors have no identified antigens. Sequenced input: CD4+ T cells from blood, cultured in vitro. The source of these receptors is a human donor in good health.

The V call is TRBV6-5, the J call TRBJ1-2; D unclear. Trimming shortened V by 0 bases and J by 3 bases, and 8 bases separated the two germline ends. CDR3 length: 14 amino acids. CDR1 is MNHEY and CDR2 is SVGAGI in the germline V gene. Written as DNA, the CDR3 is TGTGCCAGCAGTTACTCGAGTCGAGACTATGGCTACACCTTC. It encodes CASSYSSRDYGYTF.

V and J are TRBV20-1 and TRBJ1-2; D perhaps matches TRBD1 (5 bases). The germline V and J ends were trimmed by 6 bases and 4 bases, with 12 bases remaining between them. The CDR3 has 12 amino acids. CDR1 is DFQATT and CDR2 is SNEGSKA in the germline V gene (reference sequence). CDR3: CSATMTAYGYTF. In DNA form, the CDR3 reads TGCAGTGCCACCATGACAGCCTATGGCTACACCTTC.

The CDR3 sequence is CASSFSGDLLGGYTF. The CDR3 coding sequence is TGTGCCAGCAGTTTTTCTGGGGACCTTCTCGGTGGCTACACCTTC. V is TRBV7-9 and J is TRBJ1-2, with D possibly matching TRBD1 (5 bases). The ends were cut back, 6 bases at V and 7 bases at J, with 21 bases in the middle. CDR1 and CDR2 from the germline V gene are SEHNR and FQNEAQ (reference sequence). CDR3 size: 15 residues.

The CDR3 DNA follows: TGTGCCAGCAGCTTAGAAGGCAGTCGGAACACTGAAGCTTTCTTT. It is translated as CASSLEGSRNTEAFF. V and J are TRBV11-1 and TRBJ1-1; D call uncertain. V was clipped by 1 base and J by 1 base, with 10 bases between them. Germline CDR1 reads SGHAT; CDR2 reads FQDESV (reference sequence). CDR3 size: 15 residues. The full variable domain, in which reference TRBV11-1 and TRBJ1-1 provide the parts outside the CDR3, is EAEVAQSPRYKITEKSQAVAFWCDPISGHATLYWYRQILGQGPELLVQFQDESVVDDSQLPKDRFSAERLKGVDSTLKIQPAELGDSAMYLCASSLEGSRNTEAFFGQGTRLTVV.

This clonotype came up a few times. V and J are TRBV27 and TRBJ1-5; no clear D gene. This CDR3 is 16 amino acids long. Germline V gene data show CDR1 as MNHEY and CDR2 as SMNVEV (reference sequence). V was pared by 6 bases and J by 0 bases, with 15 bases between. The CDR3 coding sequence is TGTGCCAGCAGCGCCGGATGGGGTTATAGCAATCAGCCCCAGCATTTT. Its translation: CASSAGWGYSNQPQHF.

V and J are TRBV7-9 and TRBJ2-3; TRBD1 or TRBD2 may be the D gene (5 bases each). Germline-derived CDR1 and CDR2 are SEHNR and FQNEAQ (reference sequence). V was cut by 1 base and J by 0 bases, with 8 bases left in between. The CDR3 contains 15 residues. CDR3 protein: CASSLGGYSTDTQYF. In nucleotides, the CDR3 is TGTGCCAGCAGCTTAGGGGGGTATAGCACAGATACGCAGTATTTT.

The chain combines TRBV10-2 with TRBJ1-1; the D gene is possibly TRBD1 (6 bases). V was clipped by 2 bases and J by 0 bases, with 16 bases between them. Germline CDR1 is WSHSY and CDR2 is SAAADI. The length of the CDR3 is 17 residues. The CDR3 region is CASSEGRGLGMNTEAFF. The CDR3, as DNA: TGCGCCAGCAGTGAGGGTCGGGGGCTAGGGATGAACACTGAAGCTTTCTTT.

CDR3 in amino acids: CASSYMAGQDTEAFF. The CDR3 coding sequence is TGTGCCAGCAGTTACATGGCAGGGCAGGACACTGAAGCTTTCTTT. The gene calls are TRBV6-5 and TRBJ1-1, with a possible D match to TRBD1 (5 bases). Germline CDR1 MNHEY, CDR2 SVGAGI. This CDR3 contains 15 residues. Between the trimmed V and J ends, which lost 2 bases and 3 bases, there was a span of 13 bases.

By frequency in the sample, this clonotype is hyperexpanded. V is TRBV20-1 and J is TRBJ2-7; possible D gene TRBD2, 5 bases. Germline CDR1 is DFQATT and CDR2 is SNEGSKA (reference sequence). The V gene lost 3 bases and the J gene lost 0 bases, with 15 bases spanning the gap. The length of the CDR3 is 15 residues. In nucleotides, the CDR3 is TGCAGTGCTAGGAGGAGGAGCCTCCTCTCCTACGAGCAGTACTTC. This gives the protein CSARRRSLLSYEQYF.

V usage is TRBV21-1 and J usage is TRBJ1-2; no check of the table's D call, TRBD1, against the DNA was made. TRBV21-1 is designated a pseudogene. The CDR3 runs 13 residues. The CDR3 DNA reads TGTGCCAGCAGCAACTGTCCTAACTATGGCTACACCTTC. It is translated as CASSNCPNYGYTF.

This sequence joins TRBV5-5 and TRBJ1-5; D not resolved. V was shortened by 1 base and J by 0 bases, with 11 bases between the two germline ends. This CDR3 contains 16 residues. Germline V gene sequence: CDR1 SGHKS, CDR2 YYEKEE (reference sequence). As DNA, the CDR3 is TGTGCCAGCAGCTTGAAAGAGGCCCTTAGCAATCAGCCCCAGCATTTT. Its protein is CASSLKEALSNQPQHF.

The J gene is TRBJ2-1, the V gene TRBV2; D not certain. Germline V CDR1 and CDR2: SNHLY, FYNNEI. The V end lost 2 bases, the J end lost 9 bases, and 5 bases lay between the germline ends. The CDR3 totals 11 residues. CDR3 in amino acids: CASSEWREQFF. CDR3 nucleotide sequence: TGTGCCAGCAGTGAATGGCGTGAGCAGTTCTTC. Full variable domain (outside the CDR3, taken from reference TRBV2 and TRBJ2-1): EPEVTQTPSHQVTQMGQEVILRCVPISNHLYFYWYRQILGQKVEFLVSFYNNEISEKSEIFDDQFSVERPDGSNFTLKIRSTKLEDSAMYFCASSEWREQFFGPGTRLTVL.

In its sample, this clonotype was seen once. The chain combines TRBV6-1 with TRBJ1-2; 11 bases fit TRBD1. The CDR3 contains 13 residues. V lost 6 bases to trimming and J lost 6 bases; unmatched junction nucleotides: 3. CDR1 is MNHNS, CDR2 SASEGT, per germline. The chain's CDR3 is CASRTGQGDGYTF. DNA of the CDR3: TGTGCCAGCAGGACGGGACAGGGGGATGGCTACACCTTC.

The chain links TRBV7-2 to TRBJ2-6; D is possibly TRBD2 (5 bases). The CDR3 has 12 residues. The germline V gene encodes CDR1 SGHTA and CDR2 FQGNSA. Trimming cost V 3 bases and J 13 bases, with 10 bases left between them. This CDR3 reads CASSLPGKVLTF. The DNA of the CDR3 is TGTGCCAGCAGCTTGCCGGGGAAAGTCCTGACTTTC.

This clonotype was counted a few times. V and J are TRBV21-1 and TRBJ2-3. TRBV21-1 is shown as a pseudogene. The CDR3 sequence is 15 residues long. The CDR3 DNA sequence: TGTGCCAGCAGCGAAATGGTAACTTCCACAGATACGCAGTATTTT. Translating gives CASSEMVTSTDTQYF.

CDR3 amino acids: CASSRKGTLNTDTQYF. DNA of the CDR3: TGTGCCAGCTCCCGGAAAGGGACATTGAACACAGATACGCAGTATTTT. The gene calls are TRBV6-1 and TRBJ2-3; TRBD1 might be the D (6 bases). The CDR3 totals 16 residues. Germline V gene sequence: CDR1 MNHNS, CDR2 SASEGT. The V and J ends lost 8 bases and 2 bases respectively, with 20 bases between them.

The chain joins TRBV5-1 to TRBJ1-1; maybe TRBD1 (6 bases). Trimming left V 3 bases short and J 2 bases short, with 11 bases between. The CDR3 is made up of 14 amino acids. The germline gives CDR1 SGHRS, CDR2 YFSETQ. The CDR3 region is CASSSAGVNTEAFF. CDR3 nucleotides: TGCGCCAGCAGCTCCGCAGGGGTTAACACTGAAGCTTTCTTT.

This clonotype was detected only a few times. The V and J genes are TRBV2 and TRBJ1-6; no clear D gene. The CDR3 runs to 15 residues. Trimming took off 3 bases at V and 10 bases at J, with 16 bases between the two ends. The germline V gene encodes CDR1 SNHLY and CDR2 FYNNEI. This chain's CDR3 is CASSDALSSSSPLHF. CDR3 DNA: TGTGCCAGCAGTGACGCCCTCTCCAGCAGCTCACCCCTCCACTTT. The variable domain in full, completed from reference TRBV2 and TRBJ1-6, reads EPEVTQTPSHQVTQMGQEVILRCVPISNHLYFYWYRQILGQKVEFLVSFYNNEISEKSEIFDDQFSVERPDGSNFTLKIRSTKLEDSAMYFCASSDALSSSSPLHFGNGTRLTVT.